Below, 2 T cell receptor beta chains from the same sample are listed, as sequenced in a study of cytomegalovirus exposure and HLA in healthy donors. The PCR used 60 Vbeta and 13 Jbeta primers. The data were produced by immunoSEQ multiplex PCR, yet TCRdb's version contains in-frame clones alone and is incomplete. The sample records approximately 110,000 clones, more than 65% being singletons. The sequenced material came from PBMCs. Source of these receptors: a human donor in good health.

The rearrangement links TRBV30 to TRBJ1-2; D is unresolved. CDR3 length: 13 amino acids. Trimming pared 0 bases from V and 6 bases from J, leaving 11 bases between. CDR1 GTSNPN and CDR2 SVGIG come from the germline V gene (reference sequence). The CDR3 protein is CAWSVQRVDGYTF. In nucleotides, the CDR3 is TGTGCCTGGAGTGTACAGAGGGTGGATGGCTACACCTTC.

This clone occurred a few times. The chain joins TRBV6-5 to TRBJ1-5; a possible D gene is TRBD1 (5 bases). Germline loops: CDR1 MNHEY, CDR2 SVGAGI. CDR3 length: 14 amino acids. V gave up 7 bases and J gave up 4 bases, with 14 bases separating them. The CDR3 DNA reads as TGTGCCAGCACCGACAATGGGGGGAATCAGCCCCAGCATTTT. Residues: CASTDNGGNQPQHF.